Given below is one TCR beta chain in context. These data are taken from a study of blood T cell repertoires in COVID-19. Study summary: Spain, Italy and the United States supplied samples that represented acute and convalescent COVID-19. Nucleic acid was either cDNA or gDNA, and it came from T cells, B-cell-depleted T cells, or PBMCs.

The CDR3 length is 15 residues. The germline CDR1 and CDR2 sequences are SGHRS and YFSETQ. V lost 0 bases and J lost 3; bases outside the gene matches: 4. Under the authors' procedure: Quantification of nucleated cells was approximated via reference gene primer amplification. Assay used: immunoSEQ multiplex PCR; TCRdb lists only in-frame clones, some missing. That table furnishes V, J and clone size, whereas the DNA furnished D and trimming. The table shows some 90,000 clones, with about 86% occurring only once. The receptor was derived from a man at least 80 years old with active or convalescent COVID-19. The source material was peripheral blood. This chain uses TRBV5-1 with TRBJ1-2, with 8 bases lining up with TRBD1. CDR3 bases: TGCGCCAGCAGCTTGGATCAGGGGGCTTACTATGGCTACACCTTC. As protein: CASSLDQGAYYGYTF.